The 32 T cell receptor beta chains below were found in one sample sequenced in a study of OX40 agonist ivuxolimab in advanced cancers. TCRdb's copy holds only in-frame clones and misses some; the assay was immunoSEQ multiplex PCR. The sample records 55,000 to 65,000 clones, roughly 84% being singletons. The specimen comprised CD4+ or CD8+ T cells sorted from blood, sampled in a trial of the OX40 agonist ivuxolimab. These receptor sequences come from an adult with an advanced solid tumor such as melanoma, head and neck, liver or kidney cancer.

The chain combines TRBV29-1 with TRBJ2-5; D remains unclear. The CDR3 has 13 amino acids. CDR1 and CDR2 (germline): SQVTM, ANQGSEA. Trimming cost V 7 bases and J 5 bases, with 17 bases left between them. This CDR3 reads CSADNFSRETQYF. Written as DNA, the CDR3 is TGCAGCGCCGACAACTTTTCAAGGGAGACCCAGTACTTC.

V gene TRBV5-5 combines with J gene TRBJ2-5; the D gene is possibly TRBD2 (6 bases). CDR1 and CDR2 from the germline V gene are SGHKS and YYEKEE (reference sequence). V lost 0 bases and J 3 bases, leaving 9 bases between the germline ends. This CDR3 is built from 14 residues. CDR3 DNA sequence: TGTGCCAGCAGCTTGGAGTGGAGGGAAGAGACCCAGTACTTC. Residues: CASSLEWREETQYF.

This clone was seen once. The rearrangement uses TRBV6-1 and TRBJ1-4; a possible D gene is TRBD1 (6 bases). Germline CDR1 reads MNHNS; CDR2 reads SASEGT. Trimming shortened V by 7 bases and J by 4 bases, and 13 bases separated the two germline ends. This CDR3 is built from 14 residues. CDR3 bases: TGTGCCAGCAATATGGGGACAAATAATGAAAAACTGTTTTTT. It specifies CASNMGTNNEKLFF.

This clone was seen a few times. The chain combines TRBV5-1 with TRBJ2-2; possibly TRBD2 for D (5 bases). The CDR3 extends over 13 amino acids. In germline, CDR1 is SGHRS, CDR2 YFSETQ. V was trimmed by 4 bases and J by 5 bases, leaving 9 bases between them. CDR3 bases: TGCGCCAGCAGCCCGGAGGTTACCGGGGAGCTGTTTTTT. This gives the protein CASSPEVTGELFF.

J is TRBJ2-2 and V is TRBV6-6; TRBD2 aligns across 7 bases. CDR3 length: 16 residues. The germline V gene encodes CDR1 MNHNY and CDR2 SVGAGI (reference sequence). V dropped 0 bases and J dropped 0; count of bases not matched to a gene: 1. The CDR3 region has the DNA TGTGCCAGCAGTTACTCCGGACTAGCGAACACCGGGGAGCTGTTTTTT. This encodes CASSYSGLANTGELFF.

The rearrangement links TRBV11-2 to TRBJ2-2; D gene uncertain. In germline, CDR1 is SGHAT, CDR2 FQNNGV. V was trimmed by 5 bases and J by 6 bases, leaving 7 bases between them. The CDR3 sequence is 12 residues long. CDR3 DNA sequence: TGTGCCAGCAGCCTTCACTCCGGGGAGCTGTTTTTT. This gives the protein CASSLHSGELFF.

J is TRBJ2-2 and V is TRBV7-9; D might be TRBD1 or TRBD2, each matching 5 bases. CDR3 length equals 16 residues. Germline V CDR1 and CDR2: SEHNR, FQNEAQ (reference sequence). Trimming took off 3 bases at V and 2 bases at J, with 13 bases between the two ends. As DNA, the CDR3 is TGTGCCAGCAGCTTCCACCGGGACGGAAACACCGGGGAGCTGTTTTTT. Protein sequence: CASSFHRDGNTGELFF.

This clone was counted once. CDR3 residues: CASSAEKGIGFF. The CDR3 DNA is TGTGCCAGCAGTGCTGAGAAGGGGATTGGGTTCTTC. The J gene is TRBJ2-1, the V gene TRBV2, with D perhaps matching TRBD1 (5 bases). V was cut by 4 bases and J by 15 bases, with 16 bases left in between. Germline V gene sequence: CDR1 SNHLY, CDR2 FYNNEI. The CDR3 is made up of 12 amino acids.

V gene TRBV25-1 combines with J gene TRBJ2-1; 8 bases line up with TRBD2. CDR1 MGHDK and CDR2 SYGVNS come from the germline V gene. V lost 0 bases, J lost 4 bases, and 2 bases stayed unmatched. The CDR3 loop spans 15 amino acids. Written as DNA, the CDR3 is TGTGCCAGCAGTGAATATGTAGCGGGGTACAATGAGCAGTTCTTC. It encodes CASSEYVAGYNEQFF.

The chain joins TRBV5-1 to TRBJ2-6, with D hard to call. V lost 0 bases, J lost 4 bases, and 8 bases lay in between. The CDR3 is 15 residues long. Germline V gene data show CDR1 as SGHRS and CDR2 as YFSETQ. The CDR3, as DNA: TGCGCCAGCAGCTTGGGTCCCCTCGGGGCCAACGTCCTGACTTTC. Protein product: CASSLGPLGANVLTF.

The genes are TRBV7-2 and TRBJ1-4; D possibly corresponds to TRBD1 (5 bases). The CDR3 has 18 amino acids. The germline CDR1 and CDR2 sequences are SGHTA and FQGNSA. V shed 5 bases and J shed 6 bases, with 25 bases lying between them. CDR3: CASSLGTLPGRGYEKLFF. The CDR3 DNA reads as TGTGCCAGCAGCCTAGGGACCCTGCCTGGGCGAGGCTATGAAAAACTGTTTTTT.

The rearrangement links TRBV28 to TRBJ2-7, with 7 bases that match TRBD1. V was clipped by 6 bases and J by 1 base; unmatched bases: 3. CDR3 length equals 13 residues. From germline, CDR1 is MDHEN and CDR2 SYDVKM. Written as DNA, the CDR3 is TGTGCCAGCAGCTCAGGGGGTTCCTACGAGCAGTACTTC. It encodes CASSSGGSYEQYF.

This rearrangement joins TRBV10-3 to TRBJ2-1; 14 bases are shared with TRBD2. CDR1 is ENHRY and CDR2 is SYGVKD in the germline V gene. J was trimmed by 14 bases and V by 6 bases; bases with no gene match: 9. CDR3 size: 14 residues. The CDR3 is CAIRGLAGEKEEFF. The CDR3 DNA reads TGTGCCATCAGGGGACTAGCGGGAGAAAAGGAGGAGTTCTTC.

The gene calls are TRBV5-6 and TRBJ1-2; TRBD1 might be the D (5 bases). This CDR3 has 14 residues. V lost 3 bases to trimming and J lost 5 bases, with 14 bases between them. Germline V lookup: CDR1 SGHDT, CDR2 YYEEEE. The CDR3: CASSSGPGGYGYTF. CDR3 bases: TGTGCCAGCAGCTCGGGACCCGGGGGTTATGGCTACACCTTC.

The chain carries TRBV5-4 and TRBJ1-1, with TRBD1 identical over 7 bases. This CDR3 contains 12 residues. In germline, CDR1 is SGHNT, CDR2 YYREEE (reference sequence). J was trimmed by 5 bases and V by 5 bases; bases with no gene match: 3. The CDR3 DNA reads as TGTGCCAGCAGTTCACAGGGGACTGAAGCTTTCTTT. Protein: CASSSQGTEAFF.

The V call is TRBV5-6, the J call TRBJ1-2; TRBD1 is a possible D gene (5 bases). CDR1 is SGHDT and CDR2 is YYEEEE in the germline V gene. The V gene lost 3 bases and the J gene lost 4 bases, with 10 bases spanning the gap. The CDR3 is 13 amino acids. The CDR3 DNA reads as TGTGCCAGCAGCTCCTCGGGGGGCTATGGCTACACCTTC. Translating gives CASSSSGGYGYTF.

The chain is built from TRBV10-2 and TRBJ2-7, with 9 bases matching TRBD2. This CDR3 contains 14 residues. From germline, CDR1 is WSHSY and CDR2 SAAADI. V lost 2 bases to trimming and J lost 6 bases; unmatched junction nucleotides: 5. Here the CDR3 reads CASSEAAGGGEQYF. Written as DNA, the CDR3 is TGCGCCAGCAGTGAGGCGGCGGGGGGGGGCGAGCAGTACTTC.

V is TRBV6-4 and J is TRBJ1-6, with a weak D call TRBD1 (6 bases). This CDR3 spans 15 amino acids. Trimming took 5 bases from V and 8 from J, leaving 16 bases between them. From germline, CDR1 is MRHNA and CDR2 SNTAGT. In DNA, the CDR3 is TGTGCCAGCAGTAAAGACAGGTCCCCAGATTCACCCCTCCACTTT. This gives the protein CASSKDRSPDSPLHF.

This chain connects TRBV7-9 to TRBJ2-3; D unresolved. This CDR3 spans 12 amino acids. Germline loops: CDR1 SEHNR, CDR2 FQNEAQ (reference sequence). Trimming left V 1 base short and J 6 bases short, with 5 bases between. The CDR3 here is CASSLEEDTQYF. The CDR3 nucleotides are TGTGCCAGCAGCTTAGAAGAGGATACGCAGTATTTT.

V gene TRBV7-9 combines with J gene TRBJ2-3; maybe TRBD1 (5 bases). This CDR3 has 15 residues. The germline V gene has CDR1 SEHNR and CDR2 FQNEAQ (reference sequence). The V end was cut by 1 base, the J end by 2 bases, with 10 bases between. In nucleotides, the CDR3 is TGTGCCAGCAGCTTAGTCCAGGGCTTCACAGATACGCAGTATTTT. Its protein product is CASSLVQGFTDTQYF.

The V call is TRBV7-3, the J call TRBJ1-1; TRBD1 aligns across 9 bases. Looked up from germline, CDR1 is SGHTA and CDR2 is FQGTGA. Losses at the gene ends were 1 base for V and 4 bases for J; bases not matched to a gene: 7. This CDR3 has 16 amino acids. Here the CDR3 DNA reads TGTGCCAGCAGCTTAAACACAGGGGGCGCGGGCACTGAAGCTTTCTTT. It encodes CASSLNTGGAGTEAFF.

The DNA of the CDR3 is TGTGCCAGTAGTATGATACAGGGGCGAACCTACAATGAGCAGTTCTTC. This gives the protein CASSMIQGRTYNEQFF. The chain joins TRBV19 to TRBJ2-1; 7 bases map to TRBD1. With V trimmed by 3 bases and J by 2 bases, 7 bases remained unmatched. Germline V gene lookup returns CDR1 LNHDA and CDR2 SQIVND (reference sequence). The CDR3 is 16 amino acids.

This chain uses TRBV5-1 with TRBJ1-4, with D perhaps TRBD1 (5 bases). The CDR3 runs to 14 residues. Germline CDR1 reads SGHRS; CDR2 reads YFSETQ. V lost 3 bases, J lost 4 bases, and 10 bases lay in between. The CDR3 nucleotides are TGCGCCAGCAGCTCGGGGACGAATAATGAAAAACTGTTTTTT. Translation gives CASSSGTNNEKLFF.

As DNA, the CDR3 is TGTGCCAGCAGCGTGACAGGGAACACTGAAGCTTTCTTT. As protein: CASSVTGNTEAFF. The chain carries TRBV5-4 and TRBJ1-1, with TRBD1 as a possible D gene (6 bases). V lost 4 bases and J 1 base, leaving 8 bases between the germline ends. The germline V gene encodes CDR1 SGHNT and CDR2 YYREEE (reference sequence). The CDR3 is 13 residues long.

This clone was detected a few times. This chain connects TRBV2 to TRBJ2-3, with 10 bases lining up with TRBD2. Germline V gives CDR1 SNHLY, CDR2 FYNNEI. The CDR3 extends over 17 amino acids. Losses at the gene ends were 10 bases for V and 2 bases for J; bases not matched to a gene: 15. CDR3 bases: TGTGCCACCGGGCTTGGGCGGACTAGCGGATCCACAGATACGCAGTATTTT. Amino acids: CATGLGRTSGSTDTQYF. The full variable domain, its missing parts supplied by reference TRBV2 and TRBJ2-3, is EPEVTQTPSHQVTQMGQEVILRCVPISNHLYFYWYRQILGQKVEFLVSFYNNEISEKSEIFDDQFSVERPDGSNFTLKIRSTKLEDSAMYFCATGLGRTSGSTDTQYFGPGTRLTVL.

CDR3 sequence (DNA): TGTGCCAGCAGCTCGGTGACAACCGTGAACACTGAAGCTTTCTTT. Residues: CASSSVTTVNTEAFF. This chain connects TRBV4-2 to TRBJ1-1, with no clear D. Trimming shortened V by 5 bases and J by 0 bases, and 13 bases separated the two germline ends. The CDR3 loop spans 15 amino acids. In germline, CDR1 is LGHNA, CDR2 YNFKEQ.

The chain joins TRBV9 to TRBJ1-5; no clear D gene. The CDR3 is 15 amino acids. From germline, CDR1 is SGDLS and CDR2 YYNGEE. The V end lost 0 bases, the J end lost 3 bases, and 10 bases lay between the germline ends. DNA of the CDR3: TGTGCCAGCAGCGTAGCGGTCGGACCCAATCAGCCCCAGCATTTT. Translation gives CASSVAVGPNQPQHF.

The chain joins TRBV18 to TRBJ2-7, with TRBD2 as a possible D gene (6 bases). Trimming left V 4 bases short and J 1 base short, with 11 bases between. The CDR3 has 14 residues. Per germline, CDR1 KGHSH and CDR2 LQKENI. The CDR3 is CASSLLTRSYEQYF. DNA of the CDR3: TGTGCCAGCTCACTACTGACTAGATCCTACGAGCAGTACTTC. Complete variable domain (other parts from reference TRBV18 and TRBJ2-7): NAGVMQNPRHLVRRRGQEARLRCSPMKGHSHVYWYRQLPEEGLKFMVYLQKENIIDESGMPKERFSAEFPKEGPSILRIQQVVRGDSAAYFCASSLLTRSYEQYFGPGTRLTVT.

This chain joins TRBV2 and TRBJ2-3; D is possibly TRBD1 or TRBD2 (5 bases each). The germline V and J ends were trimmed by 7 bases and 5 bases, with 16 bases remaining between them. CDR1 SNHLY and CDR2 FYNNEI come from the germline V gene. The CDR3 covers 14 residues. The CDR3 sequence is CASNGYPGGDTQYF. The CDR3 coding sequence is TGTGCCAGCAATGGGTATCCTGGGGGAGATACGCAGTATTTT.

This chain joins TRBV10-1 and TRBJ2-3; 15 nucleotides agree with TRBD2. Germline CDR1 is WNHNN and CDR2 is SYGVQD (reference sequence). This CDR3 region has 17 residues. V gave up 6 bases and J gave up 4 bases; unmatched junction bases: 8. Here the CDR3 DNA reads TGCGCCAGCAGGGGACTAGCGGGAGGTCATGGGGCAGATACGCAGTATTTT. Translating gives CASRGLAGGHGADTQYF.

The chain is built from TRBV7-6 and TRBJ2-2; D not resolved. The V end lost 5 bases, the J end lost 8 bases, and 9 bases lay between the germline ends. CDR1 and CDR2 from the germline V gene are SGHVS and FNYEAQ. This CDR3 is 12 amino acids long. The CDR3 bases are TGTGCCAGCAGCCCGACGGGTGGGGAGCTGTTTTTT. Protein product: CASSPTGGELFF.

The chain has TRBV18 and TRBJ2-2, with 9 bases lining up with TRBD2. J gave up 4 bases and V 0 bases, and 6 bases lay outside the gene matches. The CDR3 spans 17 residues. Germline V lookup: CDR1 KGHSH, CDR2 LQKENI. CDR3 DNA sequence: TGTGCCAGCTCACCACCTAGCGGGAGCAGTGGCACCGGGGAGCTGTTTTTT. Translation: CASSPPSGSSGTGELFF.